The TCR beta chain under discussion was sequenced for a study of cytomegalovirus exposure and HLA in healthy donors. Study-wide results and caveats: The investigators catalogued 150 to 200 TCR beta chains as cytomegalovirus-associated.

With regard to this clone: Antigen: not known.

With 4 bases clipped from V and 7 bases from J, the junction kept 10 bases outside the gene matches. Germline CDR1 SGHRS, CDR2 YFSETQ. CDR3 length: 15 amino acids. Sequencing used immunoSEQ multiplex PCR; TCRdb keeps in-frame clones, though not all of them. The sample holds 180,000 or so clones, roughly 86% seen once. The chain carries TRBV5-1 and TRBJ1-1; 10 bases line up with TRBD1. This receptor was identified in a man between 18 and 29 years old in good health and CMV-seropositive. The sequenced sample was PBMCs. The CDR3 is CASSGRDRGMGEAFF. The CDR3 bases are TGCGCCAGCAGCGGCCGGGACAGGGGAATGGGTGAAGCTTTCTTT.